Listed below are T cell receptor beta chains from one sample, sequenced in a study of blood T cell repertoires in COVID-19. Clones were read by immunoSEQ multiplex PCR, and TCRdb kept only the in-frame ones, dropping some. Here the sample spans some 200,000 clones, around 82% being singletons. The sample was PBMCs or T cells enriched from blood (not recorded which). The receptors here all came from an older woman with acute COVID-19. Each CDR3 is given without its conserved first and last residue.

TRBJ2-1 TRBV10-1 ASSDLSSGGPYNEQF
TRBJ2-3 TRBV24-1 ATSDLQAVDTQY
TRBJ2-2 TRBV5-4 ASSVDRGTTGELF
TRBJ2-2 TRBV18 ASSPGGTGELF
TRBJ2-1 TRBV15 ATSTDSGTDNEQF
TRBJ2-1 TRBV19 ASSRQGVEF
TRBJ2-4 TRBV19 ASGPSAKNIQY
TRBJ1-6 TRBV6-5 ASSYSGLRSPLH
TRBJ2-3 TRBV20-1 SAYRVDTQY
TRBJ1-3 TRBV10-3 AISGSGQHSGNTIY
TRBJ1-2 TRBV5-6 ASSFQMGLATNYGYT
TRBJ1-2 TRBV4-3 ASSLMTGGNYGYT
TRBJ2-5 TRBV7-2 ASSLSGLQETQY
TRBJ2-5 TRBV4-3 ASSQGDGTGGRETQY
TRBJ1-5 TRBV5-1 ASSLGQGAQPQH
TRBJ2-5 TRBV24-1 ATSDLVSQETQY
TRBJ2-1 TRBV4-3 ASSQDWGEVSNEQF
TRBJ1-2 TRBV7-2 ASSSAFWGTGGAYGYT
TRBJ2-1 TRBV7-2 ASSLSGGGTSYNEQF
TRBJ1-4 TRBV6-5 AIRQGNNEKLF
TRBJ1-2 TRBV12-2 APTGQGRYGYT
TRBJ2-7 TRBV10-2 ASSEVRGYEQY
TRBJ1-4 TRBV7-2 ASSLNRRGEKLF
TRBJ2-2 TRBV11-3 ASSLGPNTGELF
TRBJ1-1 TRBV4-1 ASSPGTGVRMETEAF
TRBJ1-3 TRBV13 ASSGTGWPENTIY
TRBJ2-1 TRBV11-2 ASSSHRGRRANEQF
TRBJ1-3 TRBV9 ASSVEWDRIFSGNTIY
TRBJ2-2 TRBV18 ASSPGQVVGELF
TRBJ1-1 TRBV12-5 ASGPQGNTEAF
TRBJ1-2 TRBV4-3 ASSQDTLGAGYGYT
TRBJ1-3 TRBV11-2 ASSLPGQGNTIY
TRBJ2-5 TRBV18 ASSPWTGTGRAGRETQY